Below, 18 T cell receptor beta chains from the same sample are listed, as sequenced in a study of cytomegalovirus exposure and HLA in healthy donors (dated by TCRdb to the late 2010s). Libraries were made using the immunoSEQ multiplex PCR assay. For the multiplex PCR, a mixture combining 60 forward primers for TCR Vbeta segments and 13 reverse primers for TCR Jbeta segments was used. TCRdb retrieved this table from immuneACCESS and kept in-frame rearrangements only. Not all clones are present; in checked studies, unresolved V genes account for under half, and no reason is known for the remainder. For this sample there are about 150,000 clones; approximately 60% appear just once. Of the sample, about 1.5% falls within the top ten clones. The sample comprised PBMCs. The receptor source for this set is a human donor in good health.

The rearrangement joins TRBV5-1 to TRBJ2-4; TRBD2 matches 7 bases. This CDR3 is built from 18 residues. Germline CDR1 SGHRS, CDR2 YFSETQ. J lost 8 bases, V lost 0 bases, and 17 bases had no gene match. The DNA for the CDR3 is TGCGCCAGCAGCTTGGCCCTGGCGGGAGCATTTCGCCAGGACATTCAGTACTTC. Its translation is CASSLALAGAFRQDIQYF. Looking up the rest from reference TRBV5-1 and TRBJ2-4 gives the full variable domain: KAGVTQTPRYLIKTRGQQVTLSCSPISGHRSVSWYQQTPGQGLQFLFEYFSETQRNKGNFPGRFSGRQFSNSRSEMNVSTLELGDSALYLCASSLALAGAFRQDIQYFGAGTRLSVL.

The V call is TRBV13, the J call TRBJ2-7, with 15 bases matching TRBD2. CDR1 is PRHDT, CDR2 FYEKMQ, per germline (reference sequence). The CDR3 contains 17 residues. The J segment lost 5 bases and the V segment lost 5 bases, leaving 10 bases of the junction unmatched. Here the CDR3 DNA reads TGTGCCAGCAGCCCCACCGGGACTAGCGGGAGGAACCACGAGCAGTACTTC. Translated: CASSPTGTSGRNHEQYF.

This sequence joins TRBV28 and TRBJ1-5; TRBD1 matches at 9 bases. Germline CDR1 reads MDHEN; CDR2 reads SYDVKM. The length of the CDR3 is 15 residues. V gave up 3 bases and J gave up 2 bases; unmatched junction bases: 2. CDR3 DNA: TGTGCCAGCAGTTTTACAGGGGGCGGCAATCAGCCCCAGCATTTT. Translating it yields CASSFTGGGNQPQHF.

This clone was counted a few times. The chain recombines TRBV11-2 with TRBJ2-1, with D possibly matching TRBD2 (6 bases). Germline assignment: CDR1 SGHAT and CDR2 FQNNGV. This CDR3 region has 15 residues. The ends were cut back, 5 bases at V and 2 bases at J, with 13 bases in the middle. For the CDR3, the DNA is TGTGCCAGCAGCCTACGACTAGGGCCCTACAATGAGCAGTTCTTC. Translation gives CASSLRLGPYNEQFF.

The chain uses TRBV5-6 and TRBJ1-3; D is uncertain. The V end was cut by 8 bases, the J end by 0 bases, with 9 bases between. Germline V gene sequence: CDR1 SGHDT, CDR2 YYEEEE. This CDR3 comprises 13 residues. The CDR3 sequence is CASSFFSGNTIYF. The DNA for the CDR3 is TGTGCCAGTTCCTTTTTCTCTGGAAACACCATATATTTT. The entire variable domain, with the rest obtained from reference TRBV5-6 and TRBJ1-3, is as follows: DAGVTQSPTHLIKTRGQQVTLRCSPKSGHDTVSWYQQALGQGPQFIFQYYEEEERQRGNFPDRFSGHQFPNYSSELNVNALLLGDSALYLCASSFFSGNTIYFGEGSWLTVV.

The chain uses TRBV27 and TRBJ1-2; 7 bases map to TRBD1. Germline-derived CDR1 and CDR2 are MNHEY and SMNVEV (reference sequence). This CDR3 has 15 amino acids. J was trimmed by 5 bases and V by 6 bases; bases with no gene match: 12. The CDR3 loop reads CASREGSGTDYGYTF. The CDR3 region has the DNA TGTGCCAGCAGGGAAGGCTCCGGGACAGATTATGGCTACACCTTC.

This clone has a single count. The genes are TRBV28 and TRBJ1-1; 7 bases are shared with TRBD1. CDR1 is MDHEN and CDR2 is SYDVKM in the germline V gene. The V gene end was trimmed by 2 bases and the J gene end by 3 bases; junction bases not matched to a gene: 3. The CDR3 extends over 14 amino acids. The DNA for the CDR3 is TGTGCCAGCAGTTTACCCACAGGGGACACTGAAGCTTTCTTT. Translating gives CASSLPTGDTEAFF.

The chain recombines TRBV10-2 with TRBJ2-7; 9 bases are shared with TRBD2. Germline lookup yields CDR1 WSHSY and CDR2 SAAADI. The CDR3 extends over 16 amino acids. Trimming at V came to 0 bases and at J to 1 base, leaving 4 bases not matched to a gene. The CDR3 DNA is TGCGCCAGCAGTGAGTCGCCTAGCGGGATATCCTACGAGCAGTACTTC. It encodes CASSESPSGISYEQYF.

The J gene is TRBJ2-2, the V gene TRBV7-6; 9 bases agree with TRBD1. This CDR3 contains 15 residues. The V and J ends lost 5 bases and 6 bases, in that order; junction bases with no gene match: 7. Germline V gene data show CDR1 as SGHVS and CDR2 as FNYEAQ. As DNA, the CDR3 is TGTGCCAGCAGCCACCTACAGGGGGCCTCCGGGGAGCTGTTTTTT. Translation gives CASSHLQGASGELFF. Complete variable domain (other parts from reference TRBV7-6 and TRBJ2-2): GAGVSQSPRYKVTKRGQDVALRCDPISGHVSLYWYRQALGQGPEFLTYFNYEAQQDKSGLPNDRFSAERPEGSISTLTIQRTEQRDSAMYRCASSHLQGASGELFFGEGSRLTVL.

This chain joins TRBV5-5 and TRBJ2-7; D is unclear. Trimming shortened V by 2 bases and J by 0 bases, and 9 bases separated the two germline ends. This CDR3 has 14 amino acids. Germline values: CDR1 SGHKS, CDR2 YYEKEE (reference sequence). The CDR3 DNA sequence: TGTGCCAGCAGCTTAGACACCAGCTCCTACGAGCAGTACTTC. The encoded protein is CASSLDTSSYEQYF.

J is TRBJ2-4 and V is TRBV2, with D uncertain. V lost 7 bases to trimming and J lost 9 bases, with 10 bases between them. The germline CDR1 and CDR2 sequences are SNHLY and FYNNEI. The CDR3 totals 11 residues. In DNA, the CDR3 is TGTGCCAGCATAGAGCAAACCATTCAGTACTTC. Amino acid sequence: CASIEQTIQYF. The whole variable domain, filled in from reference TRBV2 and TRBJ2-4, reads EPEVTQTPSHQVTQMGQEVILRCVPISNHLYFYWYRQILGQKVEFLVSFYNNEISEKSEIFDDQFSVERPDGSNFTLKIRSTKLEDSAMYFCASIEQTIQYFGAGTRLSVL.

This clone has just one count. The chain couples TRBV7-5 to TRBJ1-5; TRBD1 was called by the table and not checked on the DNA. TRBV7-5 counts as a pseudogene. The CDR3 spans 18 residues. Here the CDR3 DNA reads TGTGTCAGAAGCTTAGGGGACAGGGGGCAAGGCCTATGCAGGCCCCAGCATTTT. It codes for CVRSLGDRGQGLCRPQHF.

The rearrangement links TRBV7-8 to TRBJ2-2; 11 nucleotides match TRBD2. This CDR3 spans 16 amino acids. Unmatched junction bases numbered 7, after V lost 5 bases and J lost 5 bases. Germline values: CDR1 SGHVS, CDR2 FQNEAQ. CDR3 coding DNA: TGTGCCAGCAGCAGACTAGCGGGGCCAATAACCGGGGAGCTGTTTTTT. Translation: CASSRLAGPITGELFF.

This chain joins TRBV29-1 and TRBJ2-1; 9 bases are a match to TRBD1. With V trimmed by 7 bases and J by 7 bases, 8 bases remained unmatched. The germline V gene has CDR1 SQVTM and CDR2 ANQGSEA. There are 13 residues in the CDR3. The CDR3 DNA reads TGCAGCGATACCGGGACAGGGTGGAATGAGCAGTTCTTC. This encodes CSDTGTGWNEQFF.

V usage is TRBV19 and J usage is TRBJ2-6; D call uncertain. Trimming removed 5 bases from V and 2 bases from J, with 7 bases in between. The germline gives CDR1 LNHDA, CDR2 SQIVND (reference sequence). The CDR3 extends over 14 amino acids. Here the CDR3 reads CASSSPTGANVLTF. The CDR3 nucleotides are TGTGCCAGTAGTTCCCCCACTGGGGCCAACGTCCTGACTTTC.

The V call is TRBV5-1, the J call TRBJ2-1; no definite D call. V was trimmed by 2 bases and J by 2 bases, leaving 14 bases between them. The CDR3 has 16 residues. CDR1 and CDR2 (germline): SGHRS, YFSETQ. Here the CDR3 reads CASSLPITTTYNEQFF. In nucleotides, the CDR3 is TGCGCCAGCAGCTTACCCATTACCACAACCTACAATGAGCAGTTCTTC. Looking up the rest from reference TRBV5-1 and TRBJ2-1 gives the full variable domain: KAGVTQTPRYLIKTRGQQVTLSCSPISGHRSVSWYQQTPGQGLQFLFEYFSETQRNKGNFPGRFSGRQFSNSRSEMNVSTLELGDSALYLCASSLPITTTYNEQFFGPGTRLTVL.

In this sample, this clone turned up a few times. The CDR3, as DNA: TGTGCCAGCAGCCAGGACAGTCTAAAGACCCAGTACTTC. Protein: CASSQDSLKTQYF. The chain has TRBV5-5 and TRBJ2-5, with TRBD1 as a possible D gene (6 bases). The CDR3 contains 13 residues. Trimming removed 4 bases from V and 6 bases from J, with 13 bases in between. CDR1 and CDR2 from the germline V gene are SGHKS and YYEKEE (reference sequence). The full variable domain, in which reference TRBV5-5 and TRBJ2-5 provide the parts outside the CDR3, is DAGVTQSPTHLIKTRGQQVTLRCSPISGHKSVSWYQQVLGQGPQFIFQYYEKEERGRGNFPDRFSARQFPNYSSELNVNALLLGDSALYLCASSQDSLKTQYFGPGTRLLVL.

This rearrangement joins TRBV5-8 to TRBJ1-5, with D possibly matching TRBD1 (5 bases). Germline V gives CDR1 SGHTS, CDR2 YDEGEE. The germline V and J ends were trimmed by 3 bases and 7 bases, with 14 bases remaining between them. This CDR3 has 14 amino acids. The CDR3 DNA follows: TGTGCCAGCAGCTCTCTCCAGGGAGGCCAGCCCCAGCATTTT. This codes for CASSSLQGGQPQHF.